Presented here are 21 T cell receptor beta chains from one specimen sequenced in a study of response to subunit inactivated influenza vaccine (dated 2018 in TCRdb). The library relied on RT-PCR. The listed sequencing device is Illumina HiSeq 2500. Starting from the raw public reads, TCRdb applied fastp trimming at Q25, assembled clones with MiXCR and retained in-frame beta chains. A single entry per CDR3 protein holds the most common genes and DNA from its merged rows. The sample table holds a few hundred thousand distinct CDR3 sequences, of which 14% were seen once. Together, the top ten hold around 10% of the sample. Here the sequenced sample was PBMCs from blood, taken about 11 days after vaccination. These receptors all come from a man between 45 and 60 years old who received an inactivated influenza vaccine. Donor details come from another sample of the same person, matched by shared clones.

This chain uses TRBV6-2 or TRBV6-3 with TRBJ1-3, with D unresolved. CDR3 length equals 18 residues. V was trimmed by 0 bases and J by 0 bases, leaving 15 bases between them. Germline V gene sequence: CDR1 MNHEY, CDR2 SVGEGT. CDR3 protein: CASSYSYAAIRSGNTIYF. The CDR3 DNA reads TGTGCCAGCAGTTACTCGTACGCAGCAATCCGCTCTGGAAACACCATATATTTT.

This clonotype was seen more than once but under ten times. The V gene is TRBV13, the J gene TRBJ2-7; D is possibly TRBD1 or TRBD2 (5 bases each). The CDR3 length is 16 residues. Deletions cut 2 bases from V and 7 bases from J, with 21 bases between. Germline lookup yields CDR1 PRHDT and CDR2 FYEKMQ (reference sequence). This CDR3 is CASSLIWGSPTREQYF. In DNA form, the CDR3 reads TGTGCCAGCAGCTTAATCTGGGGCAGCCCTACTAGAGAGCAGTACTTC.

The CDR3 sequence: CASSSADSGKNHEQYF. The CDR3 DNA sequence: TGTGCCAGCAGTTCTGCCGATAGCGGGAAAAACCACGAGCAGTACTTC. The chain recombines TRBV28 with TRBJ2-7, with TRBD2 identical over 8 bases. Germline CDR1 MDHEN, CDR2 SYDVKM. CDR3 size: 16 residues. V lost 4 bases, J lost 5 bases, and 13 bases stayed unmatched.

The genes are TRBV24-1 and TRBJ2-3; no clear D. This CDR3 has 14 residues. CDR1 KGHDR and CDR2 SFDVKD come from the germline V gene. The V gene lost 4 bases and the J gene lost 7 bases, with 14 bases spanning the gap. The CDR3, as DNA: TGTGCCACCAGTGAACCCGGCGGACCCAATACGCAGTATTTT. It yields the protein CATSEPGGPNTQYF.

This clonotype was seen only a few times. The rearrangement links TRBV29-1 to TRBJ2-4; D call uncertain. V lost 7 bases, J lost 5 bases, and 9 bases lay in between. The CDR3 length is 11 residues. Per germline, CDR1 SQVTM and CDR2 ANQGSEA. CDR3 sequence: CSADKQNIQYF. DNA of the CDR3: TGCAGCGCAGACAAACAAAACATTCAGTACTTC.

V is TRBV3-1 and J is TRBJ1-1; 10 bases fit TRBD1. Germline CDR1 is LGHDT and CDR2 is YNNKEL (reference sequence). With 1 base clipped from V and 5 bases from J, the junction kept 4 bases outside the gene matches. The CDR3 covers 15 residues. CDR3 sequence reads: CASSQGGQGRTEAFF. The CDR3 DNA reads as TGTGCCAGCAGCCAAGGGGGACAGGGGCGAACTGAAGCTTTCTTT.

J is TRBJ2-1 and V is TRBV14, with D possibly matching TRBD1 (5 bases). This CDR3 is 11 amino acids long. Germline values: CDR1 SGHDN, CDR2 FVKESK. Trimming left V 6 bases short and J 9 bases short, with 9 bases between. The CDR3 here is CASSQTVEQFF. The CDR3 DNA sequence: TGTGCCAGCAGTCAGACAGTTGAGCAGTTCTTC.

V gene TRBV7-6 combines with J gene TRBJ1-6; D unresolved. Germline-derived CDR1 and CDR2 are SGHVS and FNYEAQ. The V end lost 5 bases, the J end lost 5 bases, and 13 bases lay between the germline ends. The CDR3 runs 15 residues. CDR3 protein: CASSALGGHNSPLHF. The DNA for the CDR3 is TGTGCCAGCAGCGCATTGGGAGGCCATAATTCACCCCTCCACTTT.

The chain is built from TRBV20-1 and TRBJ2-4, with a weak D call TRBD1 (6 bases). The V gene's germline CDR1 is DFQATT and CDR2 SNEGSKA (reference sequence). CDR3 size: 14 residues. V gave up 6 bases and J gave up 3 bases, with 15 bases separating them. The CDR3 sequence: CSARRTDFKNIQYF. CDR3 in DNA: TGCAGTGCGAGAAGGACAGATTTCAAAAACATTCAGTACTTC.

This clonotype was seen a few times. The V call is TRBV19, the J call TRBJ1-6, with 9 positions matching TRBD1. With 9 bases clipped from V and 8 bases from J, the junction kept 8 bases outside the gene matches. The CDR3 covers 14 residues. CDR1 is LNHDA and CDR2 is SQIVND in the germline V gene (reference sequence). CDR3 sequence reads: CASPRDRVDSPLHF. The CDR3 DNA reads as TGTGCCAGCCCCCGGGACAGGGTCGATTCACCCCTCCACTTT.

This clonotype was seen just once. The chain employs TRBV25-1 and TRBJ2-7; 10 bases align to TRBD2. CDR3 length: 20 amino acids. Unmatched junction bases numbered 18, after V lost 4 bases and J lost 0 bases. Germline loops: CDR1 MGHDK, CDR2 SYGVNS. The CDR3 DNA sequence: TGTGCCAGCAGTGGGGTCCCTATAGCGGGGGGCCACAGCCGCTCCTACGAGCAGTACTTC. Its translation: CASSGVPIAGGHSRSYEQYF.

The sample holds many counts of this clonotype. J is TRBJ2-7 and V is TRBV12-3 or TRBV12-4; D remains unclear. The length of the CDR3 is 12 residues. Trimming removed 3 bases from V and 3 bases from J, with 6 bases in between. CDR3 loop: CASSFPGYEQYF. In DNA form, the CDR3 reads TGTGCCAGCAGTTTTCCCGGCTACGAGCAGTACTTC.

The chain links TRBV12-3 or TRBV12-4 to TRBJ1-2; unclear D gene. V was clipped by 6 bases and J by 5 bases, with 13 bases between them. The CDR3 has 13 residues. The CDR3 DNA follows: TGTGCCAGCAGCGCCTCCGGGGATTATGGCTACACCTTC. Amino acid sequence: CASSASGDYGYTF.

The CDR3 reads CASSEIEGNTIYF. CDR3 coding DNA: TGTGCCAGCAGTGAAATTGAAGGAAACACCATATATTTT. The chain recombines TRBV6-1 with TRBJ1-3; D unclear. The CDR3 has 13 amino acids. V was pared by 2 bases and J by 4 bases, with 6 bases between. From germline, CDR1 is MNHNS and CDR2 SASEGT.

J is TRBJ2-7 and V is TRBV3-1; D might be TRBD1 (5 bases). CDR1 is LGHDT and CDR2 is YNNKEL in the germline V gene (reference sequence). The CDR3 has 16 amino acids. The ends were cut back, 1 base at V and 6 bases at J, with 19 bases in the middle. The CDR3 spells CASSQAFQGRMLEQYF. For the CDR3, the DNA is TGTGCCAGCAGCCAAGCATTCCAGGGAAGGATGCTCGAGCAGTACTTC.

The chain recombines TRBV5-4 with TRBJ1-6; D perhaps matches TRBD1 (5 bases). Trimming removed 3 bases at V and 5 bases at J, with 12 bases between. The CDR3 consists of 15 residues. Germline CDR1 is SGHNT and CDR2 is YYREEE (reference sequence). CDR3 sequence reads: CASSYGRGNNSPLHF. The CDR3 DNA reads as TGTGCCAGCAGCTATGGACGGGGGAATAATTCACCCCTCCACTTT. Filled out from reference TRBV5-4 and TRBJ1-6, the complete variable domain reads ETGVTQSPTHLIKTRGQQVTLRCSSQSGHNTVSWYQQALGQGPQFIFQYYREEENGRGNFPPRFSGLQFPNYSSELNVNALELDDSALYLCASSYGRGNNSPLHFGNGTRLTVT.

This clonotype showed up just a few times. V usage is TRBV15 and J usage is TRBJ2-7; tentative D call: TRBD1 (5 bases). Germline CDR1 LNHNV, CDR2 YYDKDF (reference sequence). V gave up 0 bases and J gave up 3 bases, with 12 bases separating them. This CDR3 is 15 amino acids long. This CDR3 is CATSRDQGTGYEQYF. Here the CDR3 DNA reads TGTGCCACCAGCAGAGATCAGGGTACGGGCTACGAGCAGTACTTC. Combining the CDR3 with reference TRBV15 and TRBJ2-7 gives the whole variable domain DAMVIQNPRYQVTQFGKPVTLSCSQTLNHNVMYWYQQKSSQAPKLLFHYYDKDFNNEADTPDNFQSRRPNTSFCFLDIRSPGLGDTAMYLCATSRDQGTGYEQYFGPGTRLTVT.

This clonotype appeared many times. The chain has TRBV28 and TRBJ1-1; D is uncertain. Trimming removed 6 bases from V and 0 bases from J, with 8 bases in between. CDR1 and CDR2 from the germline V gene are MDHEN and SYDVKM. The CDR3 contains 13 residues. CDR3 sequence (DNA): TGTGCCAGCAGCCCCTCAGTGAACACTGAAGCTTTCTTT. This translates into CASSPSVNTEAFF.

This clonotype was seen many times. The chain carries TRBV7-9 and TRBJ2-5; the D is unclear. V was cut by 3 bases and J by 2 bases, with 4 bases left in between. CDR3 size: 12 residues. Germline assignment: CDR1 SEHNR and CDR2 FQNEAQ (reference sequence). The CDR3 DNA sequence: TGTGCCAGCAGCTTGCAGCAAGAGACCCAGTACTTC. It is translated as CASSLQQETQYF.

The rearrangement uses TRBV29-1 and TRBJ2-7; 9 nucleotides agree with TRBD1. V shed 5 bases and J 6 bases; nucleotides not matched to a gene: 8. The germline gives CDR1 SQVTM, CDR2 ANQGSEA. The CDR3 consists of 13 residues. The CDR3 bases are TGCAGCGTTAGGACCGGGACAGGGCCCGAGCAGTACTTC. Its protein product is CSVRTGTGPEQYF.

Ten or more counts support this clonotype. This chain links TRBV4-2 with TRBJ2-7; TRBD2 matches 9 bases. The V gene end was trimmed by 0 bases and the J gene end by 4 bases; junction bases not matched to a gene: 16. The CDR3 has 19 amino acids. Per the germline V gene, CDR1 is LGHNA and CDR2 is YNFKEQ. The CDR3 DNA is TGTGCCAGCAGCCAAGATGGAGCGGGAGGCCCCGGCGGAGGATACGAGCAGTACTTC. Its translation is CASSQDGAGGPGGGYEQYF.